This T cell receptor beta chain was recovered during a study of T cell repertoires and Cas9 in healthy adults. Study-level information: Multi-effector potency, cytotoxicity and lineage were assessed in SpCas9-reactive CD4 and CD8 T cells.

Libraries were prepared by immunoSEQ multiplex PCR; TCRdb keeps only in-frame clonotypes and omits some of them. Of approximately 22,000 clones listed, 90% were seen once; the top ten hold 0.69%. V trimming: 4 bases; J trimming: 4 bases; junction bases outside the gene matches: 4. There are 13 residues in the CDR3. CDR1 and CDR2 from the germline V gene are SGHAT and FQNNGV. The chain links TRBV11-2 to TRBJ2-7; 7 bases fit TRBD1. The sequencing input was CD4+ effector T cells (CD127+, CD25-, CD137-, CD154-) from PBMCs; culture status not recorded. The clonotype was recovered from a human donor in good health. DNA of the CDR3: TGTGCCAGCAGCTGGGGGACAGTTTACGAGCAGTACTTC. Its protein is CASSWGTVYEQYF.